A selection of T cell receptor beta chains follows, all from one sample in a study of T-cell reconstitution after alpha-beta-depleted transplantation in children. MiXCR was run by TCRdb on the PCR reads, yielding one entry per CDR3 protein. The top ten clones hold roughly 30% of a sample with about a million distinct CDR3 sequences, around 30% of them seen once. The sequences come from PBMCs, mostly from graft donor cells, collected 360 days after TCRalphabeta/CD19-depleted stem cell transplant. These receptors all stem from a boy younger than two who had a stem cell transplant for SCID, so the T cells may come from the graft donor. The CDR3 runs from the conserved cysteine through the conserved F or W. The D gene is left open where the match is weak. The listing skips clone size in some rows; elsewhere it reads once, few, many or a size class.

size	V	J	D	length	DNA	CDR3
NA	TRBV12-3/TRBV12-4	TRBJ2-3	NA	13	TGTGCCAGCAGTCACGGACCCTCAGATACGCAGTATTTT	CASSHGPSDTQYF
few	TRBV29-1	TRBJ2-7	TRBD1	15	TGCAGCGTTCTCGGGGTAGGGGACAGTAACTACGAGCAGTACTTC	CSVLGVGDSNYEQYF
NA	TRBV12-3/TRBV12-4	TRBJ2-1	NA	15	TGTGCCAGCAGTTGGTTTCATGACTCCTACAATGAGCAGTTCTTC	CASSWFHDSYNEQFF
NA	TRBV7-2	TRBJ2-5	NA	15	TGTGCCAGCAGCTCCCGTGGTAGTAGCCAAGAGACCCAGTACTTC	CASSSRGSSQETQYF
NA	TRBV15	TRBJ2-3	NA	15	TGTGCCACCAGCAGAGTAACAGGACCAACAGATACGCAGTATTTT	CATSRVTGPTDTQYF
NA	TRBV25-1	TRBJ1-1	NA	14	TGTGCCAGCAGTGAATCGGGACCACCCCGGGGAGCTTTCTTT	CASSESGPPRGAFF
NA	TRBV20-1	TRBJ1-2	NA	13	TGCAGTGCCCAACAGGTTGCTAACTATGGCTACACCTTC	CSAQQVANYGYTF
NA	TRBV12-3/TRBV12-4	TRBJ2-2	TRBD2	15	TGTGCCAGCAGCAAAGCGGGGGCCCTGGCCGGGGAGCTGTTTTTT	CASSKAGALAGELFF
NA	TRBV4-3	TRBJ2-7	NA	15	TGCGCCAGCAGCCAAGTCCCAGGGACCGTCTACGAGCAGTACTTC	CASSQVPGTVYEQYF
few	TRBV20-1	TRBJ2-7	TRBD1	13	TGCAGTGCCCGACAGGGGGGGGTTTACGAGCAGTACTTC	CSARQGGVYEQYF
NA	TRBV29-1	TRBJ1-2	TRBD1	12	TGCAGCGTTGGGGGACAGGGCCATGGCTACACCTTC	CSVGGQGHGYTF
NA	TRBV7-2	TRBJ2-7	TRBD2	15	TGTGCCAGCAGCGGACTAGGGAGTTGGTCCTACGAGCAGTACTTC	CASSGLGSWSYEQYF
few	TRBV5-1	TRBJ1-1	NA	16	TGCGCCAGCAGCCCCAGCGGGCCCGGGGGCTTCAGTGAAGCTTTCTTT	CASSPSGPGGFSEAFF
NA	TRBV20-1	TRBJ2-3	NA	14	TGCAGTGCTGGGACGGACCCCCGCACACATACGCAGTATTTT	CSAGTDPRTHTQYF
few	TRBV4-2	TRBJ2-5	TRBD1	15	TGTGCCAGCAGCCTCTTCCGGGACAGCACGGAGACCCAGTACTTC	CASSLFRDSTETQYF
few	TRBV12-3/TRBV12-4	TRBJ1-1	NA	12	TGTGCCAGCAGGGTCAGAGGGACTGAAGCTTTCTTT	CASRVRGTEAFF
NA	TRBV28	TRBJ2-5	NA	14	TGTGCCAGCAGTTTCCCCACTAGGGCGGAGACCCAGTACTTC	CASSFPTRAETQYF
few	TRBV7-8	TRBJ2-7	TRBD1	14	TGTGCCAGCAGCACCCGACAGGGGTTAGGCGAGCAGTACTTC	CASSTRQGLGEQYF
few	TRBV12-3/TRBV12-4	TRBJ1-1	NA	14	TGTGCCAGCAGTTTCTCAGGGCTGAACACTGAAGCTTTCTTT	CASSFSGLNTEAFF
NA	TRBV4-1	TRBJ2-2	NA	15	TGCGCCAGCAGCCAAGTGCCTGCAGGGACCGGGGAGCTGTTTTTT	CASSQVPAGTGELFF
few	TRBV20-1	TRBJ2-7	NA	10	TGCAGTGCTAGGGGGTTCGAGCAGTACTTC	CSARGFEQYF
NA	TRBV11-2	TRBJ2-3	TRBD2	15	TGTGCCAGCAGCCCGATAGCGGGTGCCCGGTATACGCAGTATTTT	CASSPIAGARYTQYF
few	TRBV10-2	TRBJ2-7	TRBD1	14	TGCGCCAGCAGTGAGAGGGGGCAGATATACGAGCAGTACTTC	CASSERGQIYEQYF
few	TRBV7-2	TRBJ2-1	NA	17	TGTGCCAGCAGCCCCTTAGTATGGCAGGCGGCTTACAATGAGCAGTTCTTC	CASSPLVWQAAYNEQFF
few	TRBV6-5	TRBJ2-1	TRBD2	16	TGTGCCAGCAGTTACGACGTAGCGGGGGGGCAGAATGAGCAGTTCTTC	CASSYDVAGGQNEQFF
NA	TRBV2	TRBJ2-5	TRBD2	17	TGTGCCAGCAGGGCGGTCGGGAGGGTCGGGATCCAAGAGACCCAGTACTTC	CASRAVGRVGIQETQYF
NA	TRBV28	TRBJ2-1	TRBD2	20	TGTGCCAGCAGTTTAATGGCTAGCGGGGCGTTCTCAAGCTCCTACAATGAGCAGTTCTTC	CASSLMASGAFSSSYNEQFF
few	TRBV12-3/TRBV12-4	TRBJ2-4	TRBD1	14	TGTGCCAGCAGTCTAGGACAGGGGTTAGACATTCAGTACTTC	CASSLGQGLDIQYF
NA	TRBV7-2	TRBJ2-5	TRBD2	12	TGTGCCAGCAGCTTAGGGACTAGCGGAATGTACTTC	CASSLGTSGMYF
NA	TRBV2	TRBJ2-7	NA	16	TGTGCCAGCAGGGGGAGAGAGGGAGTAGATGGCTACGAGCAGTACTTC	CASRGREGVDGYEQYF
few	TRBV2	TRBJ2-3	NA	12	TGTGCCAGCGCCCTATGGGGGGAAACGCAGTATTTT	CASALWGETQYF
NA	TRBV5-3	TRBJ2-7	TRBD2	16	TGTGCCAGCGGCCCGGGGGGGGGTACTCGTTCCTACGAGCAGTACTTC	CASGPGGGTRSYEQYF
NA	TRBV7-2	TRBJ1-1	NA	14	TGTGCCAGCAGTTCCACACATCTAAGGACTGAAGCTTTCTTT	CASSSTHLRTEAFF
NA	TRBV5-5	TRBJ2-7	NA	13	TGTGCCAGCAGCTTGGGCAGGTTAGAGGAGCAGTACTTC	CASSLGRLEEQYF
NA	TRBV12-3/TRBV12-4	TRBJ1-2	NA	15	TGTGCCAGCAGTTTAACGTCTGGGGCCGTTGGGGGCTACACCTTC	CASSLTSGAVGGYTF
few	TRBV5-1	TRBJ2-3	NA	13	TGCGCCAGCAGCTTTGAGTGGGGGGATACGCAGTATTTT	CASSFEWGDTQYF
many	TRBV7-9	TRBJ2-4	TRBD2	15	TGTGCCAGCAGCTTAGTAGCGGGTGCCAAAAACATTCAGTACTTC	CASSLVAGAKNIQYF
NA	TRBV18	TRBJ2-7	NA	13	TGTGCCAGCTCACCAACATACACGTACGAGCAGTACTTC	CASSPTYTYEQYF
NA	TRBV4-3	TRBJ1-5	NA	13	TGCGCCAGCAGCCAAGTCCGGGCCTCGCCCCAGCATTTT	CASSQVRASPQHF
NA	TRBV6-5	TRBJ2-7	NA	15	TGTGCCAGCAGTTACTCGAATAGAGGGATTGGCGAGCAGTACTTC	CASSYSNRGIGEQYF
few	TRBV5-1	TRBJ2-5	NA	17	TGCGCCAGCAGCTGGGACGGACGCGTAGTTAGCCAAGAGACCCAGTACTTC	CASSWDGRVVSQETQYF
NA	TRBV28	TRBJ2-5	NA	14	TGTGCCAGCAGTTTTGGGGGTACCATAGAGACCCAGTACTTC	CASSFGGTIETQYF
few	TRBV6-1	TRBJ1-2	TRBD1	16	TGTGCCAGCAGCCCCATTTACGCCGGGACAGGCTATGGCTACACCTTC	CASSPIYAGTGYGYTF
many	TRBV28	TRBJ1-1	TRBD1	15	TGTGCCAGCAGTCCCGACAGGGGCTTGAACACTGAAGCTTTCTTT	CASSPDRGLNTEAFF
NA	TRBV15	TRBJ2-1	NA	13	TGTGCCACCAGCGAAAACTACAGCAATGAGCAGTTCTTC	CATSENYSNEQFF
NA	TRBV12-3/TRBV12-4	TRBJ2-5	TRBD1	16	TGTGCCAGCAGTTTAGCAGAGGCCAGGGGGCAAGAGACCCAGTACTTC	CASSLAEARGQETQYF
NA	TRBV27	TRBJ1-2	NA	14	TGTGCCAGCAGTTCTTATTCGGCTAACTATGGCTACACCTTC	CASSSYSANYGYTF